The 3 T cell receptor beta chains below were found in one sample sequenced in a study of T cell responses to AZD1222 COVID-19 vaccine. Sequencing was performed with immunoSEQ multiplex PCR; in TCRdb, only in-frame clones are kept and a portion is missing. The sample includes 120,000 to 150,000 clones, roughly 88% of them seen just once. Sequenced here: peripheral blood, sampled on day 0 of MenACWY control vaccination. Every receptor here comes from an adult in good health.

In regard to this clone: One end of the junction is discordant with germline, which a read error may explain. This rearrangement joins TRBV7-7 to TRBJ2-5, with D uncertain. The CDR3 has 13 residues. Germline V CDR1 and CDR2: SSHAT, FNYEAQ (reference sequence). The CDR3 nucleotides read TGTGCTAGCAGCCCCCGCCGGATTGAGACCCAGTACTTC. Translating it yields CASSPRRIETQYF.

The J gene is TRBJ2-5, the V gene TRBV11-2; 10 positions agree with TRBD1. The J segment lost 4 bases and the V segment lost 3 bases, leaving 2 bases of the junction unmatched. This CDR3 is built from 14 residues. Germline loops: CDR1 SGHAT, CDR2 FQNNGV. This CDR3 is CASSFGQGVETQYF. The CDR3 DNA sequence: TGTGCCAGCAGCTTCGGACAGGGGGTAGAGACCCAGTACTTC.

With respect to this clone: Other DNA sequences in the sample encode the same CDR3. The rearrangement links TRBV9 to TRBJ2-3; 8 nucleotides align to TRBD2. This CDR3 has 15 residues. Per the germline V gene, CDR1 is SGDLS and CDR2 is YYNGEE. V was clipped by 2 bases and J by 4 bases; unmatched bases: 6. CDR3 DNA: TGTGCCAGCAGCGTCAGCGGGGGAGGGGCAGATACGCAGTATTTT. It translates to CASSVSGGGADTQYF.